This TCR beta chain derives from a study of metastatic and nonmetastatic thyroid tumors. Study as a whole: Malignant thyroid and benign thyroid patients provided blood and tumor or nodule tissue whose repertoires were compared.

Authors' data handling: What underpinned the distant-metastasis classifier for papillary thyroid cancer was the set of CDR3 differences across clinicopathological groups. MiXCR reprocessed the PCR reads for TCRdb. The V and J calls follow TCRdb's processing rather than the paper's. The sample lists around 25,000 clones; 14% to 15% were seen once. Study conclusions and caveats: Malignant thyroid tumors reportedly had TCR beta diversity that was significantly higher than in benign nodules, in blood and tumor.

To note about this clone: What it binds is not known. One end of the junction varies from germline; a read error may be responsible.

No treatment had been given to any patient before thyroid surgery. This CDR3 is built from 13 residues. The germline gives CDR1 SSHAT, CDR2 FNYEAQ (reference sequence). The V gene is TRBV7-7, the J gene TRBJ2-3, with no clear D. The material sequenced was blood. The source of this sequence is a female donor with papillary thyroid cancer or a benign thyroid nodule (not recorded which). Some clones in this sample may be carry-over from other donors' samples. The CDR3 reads CASRSDLADTQYF. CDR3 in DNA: TGTGCTAGCAGATCAGACCTGGCAGATACGCAGTATTTT.